These 28 T cell receptor beta chains originate from one sample sequenced in a study of shared clonotypes between healthy human individuals. Measured with immunoSEQ multiplex PCR; TCRdb has only the in-frame clones, and not every one. The sample has 600,000 to 750,000 clones; over 60% are singletons. The material sequenced was memory CD4+ T cells sorted from blood. Noted subset: CD45RA-negative fraction. The receptors shown here come from a woman aged 25 to 39 in good health.

The table lists this clone with a few counts. The genes are TRBV4-1 and TRBJ2-1; D is perhaps TRBD2 (5 bases). Trimming pared 3 bases from V and 9 bases from J, leaving 6 bases between. The germline gives CDR1 MGHRA, CDR2 YSYEKL. CDR3 size: 11 residues. CDR3 sequence reads: CASSHRGEQFF. The CDR3 DNA follows: TGCGCCAGCAGCCACCGGGGTGAGCAGTTCTTC.

This clone was found a few times. This chain connects TRBV11-3 to TRBJ2-1; no definite D call. Trimming stripped 1 base from V and 16 bases from J, with 20 bases between. CDR3 length: 14 amino acids. CDR1 is SGHNT, CDR2 YENEEA, per germline. CDR3 residues: CASSLGRASSSQFF. The DNA of the CDR3 is TGTGCCAGCAGCTTAGGCCGGGCTTCATCGTCGCAATTCTTC.

The rearrangement joins TRBV5-1 to TRBJ1-1; a possible D gene is TRBD1 (6 bases). CDR1 is SGHRS, CDR2 YFSETQ, per germline. The CDR3 loop spans 14 amino acids. The germline V and J ends were trimmed by 2 bases and 1 base, with 9 bases remaining between them. The CDR3 sequence is CASSFGTQNTEAFF. The CDR3 region has the DNA TGCGCCAGCAGCTTTGGGACACAGAACACTGAAGCTTTCTTT.

This clone has at least ten counts. This sequence joins TRBV6-6 and TRBJ2-2; 7 bases are a match to TRBD2. CDR1 is MNHNY, CDR2 SVGAGI, per germline (reference sequence). With 7 bases clipped from V and 7 bases from J, the junction kept 9 bases outside the gene matches. The length of the CDR3 is 14 residues. The CDR3 sequence is CASTPSGDYGELFF. The CDR3 bases are TGTGCCAGCACTCCATCCGGGGACTACGGGGAGCTGTTTTTT.

The V call is TRBV4-1, the J call TRBJ1-2, with a tentative D call TRBD1 (5 bases). The V gene's germline CDR1 is MGHRA and CDR2 YSYEKL. CDR3 length equals 13 residues. V gave up 2 bases and J gave up 4 bases, with 8 bases separating them. CDR3 nucleotide sequence: TGCGCCAGCAGCCAAAGGGGTGGCTATGGCTACACCTTC. Translating gives CASSQRGGYGYTF.

V gene TRBV30 combines with J gene TRBJ1-5, with 9 bases aligning to TRBD1. Trimming at V came to 1 base and at J to 4 bases, leaving 2 bases not matched to a gene. This CDR3 comprises 14 residues. The germline V gene encodes CDR1 GTSNPN and CDR2 SVGIG (reference sequence). CDR3 DNA sequence: TGTGCCTGGAGTGCTGGACAGGGGAATCAGCCCCAGCATTTT. This encodes CAWSAGQGNQPQHF. Looking up the rest from reference TRBV30 and TRBJ1-5 gives the full variable domain: SQTIHQWPATLVQPVGSPLSLECTVEGTSNPNLYWYRQAAGRGLQLLFYSVGIGQISSEVPQNLSASRPQDRQFILSSKKLLLSDSGFYLCAWSAGQGNQPQHFGDGTRLSIL.

A few counts support this clone. The chain couples TRBV19 to TRBJ2-1, with 10 bases fitting TRBD1. Germline assignment: CDR1 LNHDA and CDR2 SQIVND (reference sequence). The CDR3 runs 13 residues. J gave up 6 bases and V 8 bases, and 4 bases lay outside the gene matches. The CDR3 reads CASVRTGGNEQFF. In DNA form, the CDR3 reads TGTGCCAGTGTCAGGACAGGGGGCAATGAGCAGTTCTTC.

The rearrangement uses TRBV6-6 and TRBJ2-3; no clear D gene. This CDR3 spans 14 amino acids. Germline CDR1 and CDR2: MNHNY and SVGAGI (reference sequence). V was shortened by 6 bases and J by 2 bases, with 12 bases between the two germline ends. The CDR3 is CASRWTDDTDTQYF. DNA of the CDR3: TGTGCCAGCAGGTGGACGGACGACACAGATACGCAGTATTTT.

V is TRBV7-2 and J is TRBJ2-7; tentatively, D is TRBD2 (6 bases). Germline CDR1 reads SGHTA; CDR2 reads FQGNSA. Trimming took off 5 bases at V and 3 bases at J, with 17 bases between the two ends. This CDR3 region has 15 residues. The CDR3 here is CASSVGGTLSYEQYF. For the CDR3, the DNA is TGTGCCAGCAGCGTCGGAGGGACTTTAAGCTACGAGCAGTACTTC.

This rearrangement joins TRBV6-1 to TRBJ2-1; D might be TRBD1 (5 bases). V was shortened by 6 bases and J by 5 bases, with 14 bases between the two germline ends. Germline CDR1 MNHNS, CDR2 SASEGT. This CDR3 has 14 amino acids. The CDR3 coding sequence is TGTGCCAGCAGGCAAGGGGTTTTTGACAATGAGCAGTTCTTC. Encoded protein: CASRQGVFDNEQFF.

This clone was counted between two and nine times. V usage is TRBV5-1 and J usage is TRBJ2-1; D could derive from TRBD1 or TRBD2 (6 bases each). The CDR3 runs 14 residues. Looked up from germline, CDR1 is SGHRS and CDR2 is YFSETQ. Trimming took off 4 bases at V and 9 bases at J, with 17 bases between the two ends. CDR3 DNA: TGCGCCAGCAGCCGGGACATCATCGGGGGTGAGCAGTTCTTC. As protein: CASSRDIIGGEQFF. The variable domain in full, completed from reference TRBV5-1 and TRBJ2-1, reads KAGVTQTPRYLIKTRGQQVTLSCSPISGHRSVSWYQQTPGQGLQFLFEYFSETQRNKGNFPGRFSGRQFSNSRSEMNVSTLELGDSALYLCASSRDIIGGEQFFGPGTRLTVL.

V is TRBV6-1 and J is TRBJ2-1; 9 bases match TRBD2. The CDR3 is 16 residues long. Germline V CDR1 and CDR2: MNHNS, SASEGT. The trim removed 0 bases at V and 8 bases at J, leaving 8 bases unmatched. The CDR3 sequence: CASSEAGSGSGYEQFF. For the CDR3, the DNA is TGTGCCAGCAGTGAAGCGGGTAGCGGGAGTGGTTATGAGCAGTTCTTC.

This sequence joins TRBV5-1 and TRBJ1-3; D unclear. Germline loops: CDR1 SGHRS, CDR2 YFSETQ. Deletions cut 5 bases from V and 0 bases from J, with 9 bases between. This CDR3 has 14 residues. The DNA of the CDR3 is TGCGCCAGCAGACAAGGGCCCTCTGGAAACACCATATATTTT. Protein: CASRQGPSGNTIYF. The full variable domain, its missing parts supplied by reference TRBV5-1 and TRBJ1-3, is KAGVTQTPRYLIKTRGQQVTLSCSPISGHRSVSWYQQTPGQGLQFLFEYFSETQRNKGNFPGRFSGRQFSNSRSEMNVSTLELGDSALYLCASRQGPSGNTIYFGEGSWLTVV.

The rearrangement links TRBV25-1 to TRBJ2-3, with TRBD1 identical over 12 bases. There are 15 residues in the CDR3. V was clipped by 7 bases and J by 6 bases; unmatched bases: 8. Per germline, CDR1 MGHDK and CDR2 SYGVNS. CDR3 coding DNA: TGTGCCAGCACCCAGGGACAGGGGGCATTGGATACGCAGTATTTT. Translating gives CASTQGQGALDTQYF.

The V gene is TRBV6-1, the J gene TRBJ2-5; no reliable D call. This CDR3 spans 12 amino acids. Germline V gene sequence: CDR1 MNHNS, CDR2 SASEGT. V was clipped by 4 bases and J by 2 bases, with 5 bases between them. CDR3 coding DNA: TGTGCCAGCAGTGCCAGACAAGAGACCCAGTACTTC. Encoded protein: CASSARQETQYF.

In its sample, this clone was seen a few times. Other DNA sequences in the sample encode the same CDR3. The V call is TRBV7-9, the J call TRBJ1-1, with TRBD1 as a possible D gene (5 bases). CDR3 length: 13 amino acids. Germline V lookup: CDR1 SEHNR, CDR2 FQNEAQ (reference sequence). Trimming stripped 4 bases from V and 3 bases from J, with 9 bases between. CDR3 nucleotides: TGTGCCAGCAGCTCTCGGGGGGACACTGAAGCTTTCTTT. Translated, it gives CASSSRGDTEAFF.

The V gene is TRBV11-3, the J gene TRBJ2-7, with TRBD1 identical over 11 bases. Looked up from germline, CDR1 is SGHNT and CDR2 is YENEEA. The CDR3 has 15 amino acids. V lost 5 bases, J lost 0 bases, and 3 bases stayed unmatched. The CDR3 region is CASSRGQGASYEQYF. CDR3 DNA: TGTGCCAGCAGCCGAGGACAGGGGGCCTCCTACGAGCAGTACTTC.

This clone was recorded many times. The chain uses TRBV11-3 and TRBJ2-2; D not resolved. This CDR3 is 16 amino acids long. Trimming removed 5 bases from V and 0 bases from J, with 13 bases in between. In germline, CDR1 is SGHNT, CDR2 YENEEA. The CDR3 region is CASSRRQTANTGELFF. The DNA of the CDR3 is TGTGCCAGCAGCCGTCGGCAGACCGCGAACACCGGGGAGCTGTTTTTT.

This chain joins TRBV19 and TRBJ1-5; weak D call: TRBD1 (5 bases). Germline CDR1 and CDR2: LNHDA and SQIVND (reference sequence). This CDR3 region has 14 residues. V lost 9 bases and J 6 bases, leaving 18 bases between the germline ends. The CDR3 coding sequence is TGTGCCAGCTCCCGGAGGGGAAACACTCAGCCCCAGCATTTT. Amino acids: CASSRRGNTQPQHF.

This clone was seen only a few times. The V gene is TRBV4-2, the J gene TRBJ1-2; the D is unclear. The CDR3 sequence is 14 residues long. The V end was cut by 3 bases, the J end by 4 bases, with 12 bases between. Germline CDR1 is LGHNA and CDR2 is YNFKEQ. The CDR3 sequence: CASSQEDTGYGYTF. The CDR3 DNA reads TGTGCCAGCAGCCAGGAAGACACCGGCTATGGCTACACCTTC.

This sequence joins TRBV28 and TRBJ1-3; D gene ambiguous. V was trimmed by 3 bases and J by 4 bases, leaving 7 bases between them. The CDR3 consists of 13 residues. Germline loops: CDR1 MDHEN, CDR2 SYDVKM. The CDR3 DNA reads as TGTGCCAGCAGTTTCGGGTCAGGAAACACCATATATTTT. It translates to CASSFGSGNTIYF.

This chain uses TRBV7-2 with TRBJ2-5, with 7 bases identical to TRBD1. With V trimmed by 6 bases and J by 2 bases, 6 bases remained unmatched. The CDR3 totals 14 residues. CDR1 is SGHTA, CDR2 FQGNSA, per germline. CDR3 sequence reads: CASSLDRVQETQYF. The DNA of the CDR3 is TGTGCCAGCAGTCTCGACAGGGTACAAGAGACCCAGTACTTC. The full variable domain, with the rest looked up from reference TRBV7-2 and TRBJ2-5, is GAGVSQSPSNKVTEKGKDVELRCDPISGHTALYWYRQSLGQGLEFLIYFQGNSAPDKSGLPSDRFSAERTGGSVSTLTIQRTQQEDSAVYLCASSLDRVQETQYFGPGTRLLVL.

The chain carries TRBV5-4 and TRBJ1-2; 9 bases map to TRBD1. The junction had 8 bases not matched to a gene; V was cut back by 3 bases and J by 8 bases. This CDR3 is built from 14 residues. CDR1 and CDR2 from the germline V gene are SGHNT and YYREEE (reference sequence). The CDR3 coding sequence is TGTGCCAGCAGCTACACGGGACAGGGTAAAGGCTACACCTTC. Its protein product is CASSYTGQGKGYTF.

The chain employs TRBV6-1 and TRBJ2-7, with 9 bases aligning to TRBD1. The junction had 7 bases not matched to a gene; V was cut back by 2 bases and J by 2 bases. Per germline, CDR1 MNHNS and CDR2 SASEGT. The CDR3 has 16 residues. The CDR3 DNA sequence: TGTGCCAGCAGTGAACGTTGGGGACAGGGAGCCTACGAGCAGTACTTC. Translating gives CASSERWGQGAYEQYF.

This chain uses TRBV12-5 with TRBJ2-7; D gene uncertain. Deletions cut 2 bases from V and 7 bases from J, with 12 bases between. This CDR3 comprises 13 residues. The V gene's germline CDR1 is LGHNT and CDR2 FRNRAP. For the CDR3, the DNA is TGTGCTAGTGGTTTGAGTGGCCAACGGGAGCAGTACTTC. As protein: CASGLSGQREQYF.

This clone was seen more than once but under ten times. V and J are TRBV27 and TRBJ2-3; possibly TRBD1 for D (6 bases). V was trimmed by 7 bases and J by 3 bases, leaving 14 bases between them. From germline, CDR1 is MNHEY and CDR2 SMNVEV (reference sequence). CDR3 length: 14 amino acids. In DNA form, the CDR3 reads TGTGCCAGCACCCGAGGGGACATGACAGATACGCAGTATTTT. It yields the protein CASTRGDMTDTQYF.

As regards this clone: The same CDR3 also results from other DNA sequences found in this sample. J is TRBJ2-1 and V is TRBV6-5; unclear D gene. Germline assignment: CDR1 MNHEY and CDR2 SVGAGI. CDR3 length: 12 residues. Trimming removed 5 bases at V and 6 bases at J, with 8 bases between. The CDR3 DNA reads as TGTGCCAGCAGTAAGCTAGGCAATGAGCAGTTCTTC. It codes for CASSKLGNEQFF.

For the CDR3, the DNA is TGTGCCACCAGCAGTCTGGCAGATACGCAGTATTTT. Translation: CATSSLADTQYF. The V gene is TRBV15, the J gene TRBJ2-3, with D unclear. CDR3 length equals 12 residues. V lost 3 bases and J 4 bases, leaving 5 bases between the germline ends. Germline V lookup: CDR1 LNHNV, CDR2 YYDKDF (reference sequence).